What follows are 4 T cell receptor beta chains derived from one specimen sequenced in a study of cytomegalovirus exposure and HLA in healthy donors. PCR involved 60 Vbeta and 13 Jbeta primers. Repertoires were generated with immunoSEQ multiplex PCR, while TCRdb's copy carries only in-frame clones and drops some. The sample has some 120,000 clones; 75% to 85% are singletons. The specimen was PBMCs. Receptors were obtained from a man younger than 30 in good health and CMV-seronegative.

This chain uses TRBV6-5 with TRBJ2-1; 8 nucleotides agree with TRBD2. This CDR3 has 13 amino acids. The V segment lost 4 bases and the J segment 8 bases; nucleotides outside the gene matches: 4. In germline, CDR1 is MNHEY, CDR2 SVGAGI. CDR3 amino acids: CASSFSGNYEQFF. The CDR3 nucleotides read TGTGCCAGCAGTTTTAGCGGGAACTATGAGCAGTTCTTC.

This chain connects TRBV2 to TRBJ2-3; D perhaps matches TRBD1 (6 bases). The CDR3 totals 15 residues. CDR1 SNHLY and CDR2 FYNNEI come from the germline V gene. Trimming shortened V by 6 bases and J by 1 base, and 14 bases separated the two germline ends. CDR3 nucleotide sequence: TGTGCCAGCAGGGACGGGACATTCGGCACAGATACGCAGTATTTT. It encodes CASRDGTFGTDTQYF.

This chain links TRBV23-1 with TRBJ1-5; TRBD1 might be the D (6 bases). TRBV23-1 belongs to the ORF category, with a function that is uncertain. This CDR3 spans 21 amino acids. The germline V and J ends were trimmed by 4 bases and 2 bases, with 30 bases remaining between them. As DNA, the CDR3 is TGCGCCAGCAGTCTAATTATGTCGTCCAGGGGAAGTCAATGGGGCAATCAGCCCCAGCATTTT. Encoded protein: CASSLIMSSRGSQWGNQPQHF.

The chain has TRBV7-9 and TRBJ2-1; D is uncertain. The CDR3 consists of 12 residues. The V and J ends lost 1 base and 7 bases respectively, with 5 bases between them. Germline-derived CDR1 and CDR2 are SEHNR and FQNEAQ (reference sequence). CDR3 protein: CASSLVVNEQFF. In nucleotides, the CDR3 is TGTGCCAGCAGCTTAGTAGTGAATGAGCAGTTCTTC.